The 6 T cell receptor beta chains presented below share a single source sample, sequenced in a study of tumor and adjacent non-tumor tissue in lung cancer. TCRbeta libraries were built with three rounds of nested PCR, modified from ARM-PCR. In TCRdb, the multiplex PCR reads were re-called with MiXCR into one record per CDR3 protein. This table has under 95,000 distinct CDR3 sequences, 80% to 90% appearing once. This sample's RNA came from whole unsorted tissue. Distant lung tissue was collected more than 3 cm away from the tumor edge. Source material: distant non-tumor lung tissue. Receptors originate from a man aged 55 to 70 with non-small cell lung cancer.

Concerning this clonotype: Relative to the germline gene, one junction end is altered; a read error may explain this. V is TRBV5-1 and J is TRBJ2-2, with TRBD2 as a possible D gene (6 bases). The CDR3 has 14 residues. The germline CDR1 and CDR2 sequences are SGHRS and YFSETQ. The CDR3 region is CASSSVANTGGLFF. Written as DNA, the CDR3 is TGCGCCAGCAGTAGCGTGGCGAACACCGGGGGGCTGTTTTTT.

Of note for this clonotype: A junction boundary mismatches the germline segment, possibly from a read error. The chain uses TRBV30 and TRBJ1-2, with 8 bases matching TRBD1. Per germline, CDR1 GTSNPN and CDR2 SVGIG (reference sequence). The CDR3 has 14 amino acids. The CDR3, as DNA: TGTGCCTGGAGGAGGACAGGGATAAACTATGGCTACAGCTTC. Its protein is CAWRRTGINYGYSF.

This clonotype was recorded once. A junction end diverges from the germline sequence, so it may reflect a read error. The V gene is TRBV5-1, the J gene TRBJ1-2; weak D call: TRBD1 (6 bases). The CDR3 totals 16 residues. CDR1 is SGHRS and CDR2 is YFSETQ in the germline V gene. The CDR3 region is CANSHGNSQGTYGYTF. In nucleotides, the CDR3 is TGCGCCAACAGCCACGGGAACTCACAGGGAACCTATGGCTACACCTTC.

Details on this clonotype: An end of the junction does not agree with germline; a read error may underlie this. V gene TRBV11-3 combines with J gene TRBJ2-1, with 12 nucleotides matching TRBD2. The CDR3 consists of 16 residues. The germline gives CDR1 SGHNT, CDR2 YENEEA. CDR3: CASSSLAGGPGNEQHF. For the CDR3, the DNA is TGTGCCAGCAGCTCCCTAGCGGGGGGGCCGGGGAATGAGCAGCACTTC.

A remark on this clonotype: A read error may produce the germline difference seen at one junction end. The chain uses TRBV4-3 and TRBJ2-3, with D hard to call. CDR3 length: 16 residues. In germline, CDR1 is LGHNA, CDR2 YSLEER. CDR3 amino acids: CANSQDRVGTTDTQYF. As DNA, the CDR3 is TGCGCCAACAGCCAAGATAGAGTGGGCACCACAGATACCCAGTATTTT.

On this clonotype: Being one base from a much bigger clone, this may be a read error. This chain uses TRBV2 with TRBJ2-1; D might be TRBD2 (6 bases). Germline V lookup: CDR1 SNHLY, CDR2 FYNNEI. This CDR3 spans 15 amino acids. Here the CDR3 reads CASSEPDYTYNEQVF. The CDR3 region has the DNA TGTGCCAGCAGTGAACCGGACTATACCTACAATGAGCAGGTCTTC. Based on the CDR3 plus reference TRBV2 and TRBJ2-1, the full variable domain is EPEVTQTPSHQVTQMGQEVILRCVPISNHLYFYWYRQILGQKVEFLVSFYNNEISEKSEIFDDQFSVERPDGSNFTLKIRSTKLEDSAMYFCASSEPDYTYNEQVFGPGTRLTVL.